This T cell receptor beta chain was observed in a study of early T cells in non-severe SARS-CoV-2 infection. Study summary: The input, bulk RNA from unsorted whole blood, was sequenced, and chains were unpaired.

This clonotype was observed many times. Its antigen remains unidentified. Findings and caveats of the study: Anti-spike CD8 responses were favored in VDJdb matching, and private and CD4 specificities were missed.

Per the germline V gene, CDR1 is GTSNPN and CDR2 is SVGIG (reference sequence). With 0 bases clipped from V and 5 bases from J, the junction kept 5 bases outside the gene matches. The CDR3 spans 15 residues. Researchers tagged individual cDNA molecules with unique molecular identifiers. MiXCR, applied by TCRdb to the 5' RACE reads, yields one record per CDR3 protein. The sample includes about 70,000 distinct CDR3 sequences, 13% to 15% of them seen just once. Material: whole blood, obtained at baseline. This chain uses TRBV30 with TRBJ1-2; TRBD1 agrees at 11 bases. The sequence derives from an adult who was a healthcare worker with PCR-confirmed SARS-CoV-2 infection or an uninfected control (not recorded which). The chain's CDR3 is CAWSVSGTGGYGYTF. The DNA of the CDR3 is TGTGCCTGGAGTGTCTCCGGGACAGGGGGTTATGGCTACACCTTC.